The T cell receptor beta chain under discussion was sequenced for a study of glioma-infiltrating T cells after dendritic cell vaccination. Turning to the study itself: Treatment, given 2003 to 2012, was autologous tumor lysate-pulsed dendritic cell vaccination. Study-level points and caveats: Longer survival after dendritic cell vaccination followed higher pretreatment TIL content. Few patients contributed both blood and tumor specimens.

This CDR3 contains 12 residues. Germline CDR1 is SSHAT and CDR2 is FNYEAQ (reference sequence). As for this clone: Its cognate antigen is unknown. The junction differs from germline at one of its ends, possibly a read error.

Using immunoSEQ multiplex PCR, the repertoire was profiled, and TCRdb retains in-frame clones only, with some absent. The table includes under 35,000 clones, 90% detected once. Patients had residual fresh-frozen tumor tissue and more than two years of survival data. The sample was blood, taken before dendritic cell vaccination. The clonotype originates from a human donor with glioblastoma. The rearrangement uses TRBV7-7 and TRBJ2-1; TRBD2 is a possible D gene (7 bases). CDR3 region: CASSLGGGAQFF. The CDR3 DNA follows: TGTGCTAGCAGCTTAGGAGGGGGGGCTCAGTTCTTC.